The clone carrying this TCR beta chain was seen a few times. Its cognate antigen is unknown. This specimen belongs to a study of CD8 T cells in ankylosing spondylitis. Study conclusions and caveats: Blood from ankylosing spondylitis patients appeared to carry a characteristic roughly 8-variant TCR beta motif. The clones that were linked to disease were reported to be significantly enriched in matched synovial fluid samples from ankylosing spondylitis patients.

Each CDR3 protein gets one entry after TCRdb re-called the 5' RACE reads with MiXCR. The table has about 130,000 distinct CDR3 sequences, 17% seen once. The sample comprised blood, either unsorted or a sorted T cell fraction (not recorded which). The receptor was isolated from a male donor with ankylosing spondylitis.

DNA for the CDR3: TGCGCCAGCAGCGAGGGACTGTCAAACACTGAAGCTTTCTTT. Protein: CASSEGLSNTEAFF. The chain combines TRBV4-3 with TRBJ1-1; a weak D match, TRBD1 (5 bases). V was cut by 5 bases and J by 2 bases, with 12 bases left in between. Germline V lookup: CDR1 LGHNA, CDR2 YSLEER. The CDR3 contains 14 residues.